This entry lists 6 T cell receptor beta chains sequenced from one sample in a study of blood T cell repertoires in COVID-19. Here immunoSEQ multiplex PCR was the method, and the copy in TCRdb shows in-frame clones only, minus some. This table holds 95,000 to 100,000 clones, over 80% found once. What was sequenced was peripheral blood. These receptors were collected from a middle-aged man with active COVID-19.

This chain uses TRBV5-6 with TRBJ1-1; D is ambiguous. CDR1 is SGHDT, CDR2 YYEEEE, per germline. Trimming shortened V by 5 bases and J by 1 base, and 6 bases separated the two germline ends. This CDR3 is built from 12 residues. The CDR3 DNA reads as TGTGCCAGCAGTCGGGGGAACACTGAAGCTTTCTTT. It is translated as CASSRGNTEAFF.

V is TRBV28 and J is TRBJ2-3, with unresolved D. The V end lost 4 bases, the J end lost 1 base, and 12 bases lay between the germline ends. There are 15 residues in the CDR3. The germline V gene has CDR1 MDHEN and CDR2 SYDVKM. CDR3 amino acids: CASSSQTSGTDTQYF. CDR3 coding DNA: TGTGCCAGCAGTTCTCAGACATCGGGCACAGATACGCAGTATTTT.

Here the CDR3 DNA reads TGTGCCAGCAGCGTAGACAGGGTTAATGAAAAACTGTTTTTT. Protein product: CASSVDRVNEKLFF. The chain carries TRBV9 and TRBJ1-4; D is perhaps TRBD1 (6 bases). CDR3 length: 14 amino acids. The germline V gene encodes CDR1 SGDLS and CDR2 YYNGEE. The ends were cut back, 0 bases at V and 4 bases at J, with 7 bases in the middle.

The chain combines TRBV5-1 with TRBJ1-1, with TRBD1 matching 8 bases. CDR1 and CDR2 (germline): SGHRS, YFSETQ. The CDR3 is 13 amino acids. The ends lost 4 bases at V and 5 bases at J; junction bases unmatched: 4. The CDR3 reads CASSNQGATEAFF. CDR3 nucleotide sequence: TGCGCCAGCAGCAATCAGGGGGCGACTGAAGCTTTCTTT.

This CDR3 reads CASSDSSNRVGEKLFF. The DNA for the CDR3 is TGTGCCAGCAGTGATTCGTCAAACAGGGTTGGTGAAAAACTGTTTTTT. This chain connects TRBV2 to TRBJ1-4, with D perhaps matching TRBD1 (6 bases). Germline V gene data show CDR1 as SNHLY and CDR2 as FYNNEI. The germline V and J ends were trimmed by 3 bases and 7 bases, with 18 bases remaining between them. The CDR3 contains 16 residues.

DNA of the CDR3: TGTGCCAGCAGTTTCGGGCCGGGGAAACTGTTTTTT. Its protein product is CASSFGPGKLFF. This chain joins TRBV12-3 or TRBV12-4 and TRBJ1-4, with unresolved D. V lost 3 bases and J lost 11, with 10 bases in between. The CDR3 has 12 amino acids.